The rows below give T cell receptor beta chains drawn from one sample of a study of T-cell memory formation after mild COVID-19. From the 5' RACE reads, TCRdb called clonotypes with MiXCR, one entry per CDR3 protein. The table has approximately 560,000 distinct CDR3 sequences, 17% seen once. The sample consisted of PBMCs or a T cell subset sorted from them (not recorded which). The receptors come from an adult woman who had mild COVID-19 (a few samples of this study predate the infection). Cell type and time point are not known. Each CDR3 is given with its conserved first and last residue. Fields, in order: D gene, V gene, J gene, CDR3 length, clone size, CDR3 protein, CDR3 DNA. The D gene is left open where the match is weak. The listing skips clone size in some rows; elsewhere it reads once, few, many or a size class.

>TRBD2|TRBV7-9|TRBJ2-1|16|few
CASSLVGGLAGDEQFF
TGTGCCAGCAGCTTAGTCGGGGGACTAGCGGGGGATGAGCAGTTCTTC
>.|TRBV27|TRBJ1-2|13|few
CASMARDNYGYTF
TGTGCCAGCATGGCCAGAGATAACTATGGCTACACCTTC
>.|TRBV5-1|TRBJ2-2|16|.
CASSFNGGPNTGELFF
TGCGCCAGCAGCTTCAACGGGGGCCCGAACACCGGGGAGCTGTTTTTT
>.|TRBV15|TRBJ1-5|8|few
CSNQPQHF
TGTAGCAATCAGCCCCAGCATTTT
>TRBD2|TRBV3-1|TRBJ2-7|14|.
CASSQSSGRYEQYF
TGTGCCAGCAGCCAATCCAGCGGGAGGTACGAGCAGTACTTC
>TRBD1|TRBV7-2|TRBJ2-3|17|few
CASSPSPRGQPTDTQYF
TGTGCCAGCAGCCCCTCCCCGAGGGGACAGCCCACAGATACGCAGTATTTT
>.|TRBV6-5|TRBJ1-1|13|.
CASSSTIGTEAFF
TGTGCCAGCAGTTCCACAATTGGCACTGAAGCTTTCTTT
>TRBD2|TRBV5-4|TRBJ2-7|17|few
CASSLALSGGALEEQYF
TGTGCCAGCAGCTTGGCCTTGAGCGGGGGGGCCTTAGAGGAGCAGTACTTC
>TRBD1|TRBV24-1|TRBJ1-2|13|.
CATSDSGQGSHTF
TGTGCCACCAGTGATTCCGGACAGGGCAGCCACACCTTC
>.|TRBV7-8|TRBJ1-5|15|few
CASSSLRTGWWPQHF
TGTGCCAGCAGCTCCTTAAGGACCGGGTGGTGGCCCCAGCATTTT
>.|TRBV5-1|TRBJ2-1|13|many
CASRSSPGNEQFF
TGCGCCAGCAGGTCTAGCCCGGGAAATGAGCAGTTCTTC
>.|TRBV3-1|TRBJ2-1|14|few
CASSTATGYNEQFF
TGTGCCAGCAGCACCGCCACAGGATACAATGAGCAGTTCTTC
>.|TRBV6-6|TRBJ2-5|14|few
CASRNGLIQETQYF
TGTGCCAGCAGGAACGGACTCATACAAGAGACCCAGTACTTC
>TRBD2|TRBV18|TRBJ2-1|17|.
CASSSPQGTSVAKLQFF
TGTGCCAGCTCATCGCCCCAGGGGACTAGCGTCGCAAAGTTGCAGTTCTTC
>TRBD2|TRBV6-1|TRBJ2-1|11|.
CASRAGTRLFF
TGTGCCAGCAGGGCCGGGACTAGACTATTCTTC
>.|TRBV27|TRBJ2-7|13|.
CASRARSSYEQYF
TGTGCCAGCAGGGCACGGAGTTCCTACGAGCAGTACTTC
>TRBD2|TRBV4-2|TRBJ2-7|15|.
CASSLGSGGRDEQYF
TGTGCCAGCAGCCTCGGGAGCGGGGGGCGAGACGAGCAGTACTTC
>TRBD2|TRBV24-1|TRBJ2-2|16|.
CATSDPLAGDGGELFF
TGTGCCACCAGTGACCCACTAGCGGGAGACGGCGGGGAGCTGTTTTTT
>TRBD1|TRBV9|TRBJ2-3|14|.
CASSVAQGGDTQYF
TGTGCCAGCAGCGTAGCACAGGGGGGAGATACGCAGTATTTT
>.|TRBV6-5|TRBJ2-1|14|few
CVTSTGVSYNEQFF
TGTGTCACTAGTACGGGGGTCTCCTACAATGAGCAGTTCTTC
>TRBD2|TRBV7-2|TRBJ2-5|18|few
CASSFTGTSGRGEETQYF
TGTGCCAGCAGCTTTACCGGGACTAGCGGGAGGGGGGAAGAGACCCAGTACTTC
>.|TRBV11-3|TRBJ2-1|13|.
CASSFHSYNEQFF
TGTGCCAGCAGCTTCCACAGTTACAATGAGCAGTTCTTC
>TRBD2|TRBV5-5|TRBJ2-1|14|many
CASSDASGGNEQFF
TGTGCCAGCAGCGATGCTAGCGGGGGCAATGAGCAGTTCTTC
>TRBD2|TRBV7-9|TRBJ2-1|16|.
CASSHGTSRFLNEQFF
TGTGCCAGCAGCCACGGGACTAGCCGATTCCTAAATGAGCAGTTCTTC
>.|TRBV4-3|TRBJ1-3|16|.
CASSQEGRNSGNTIYF
TGCGCCAGCAGCCAAGAAGGCAGAAACTCTGGAAACACCATATATTTT
>TRBD1|TRBV5-1|TRBJ2-7|12|few
CASSSTGDEQYF
TGCGCCAGCAGCTCGACAGGGGACGAGCAGTACTTC
>.|TRBV9|TRBJ2-2|15|few
CASSGMTGGTGELFF
TGTGCCAGCAGCGGAATGACAGGAGGGACCGGGGAGCTGTTTTTT
>.|TRBV25-1|TRBJ1-1|16|.
CASIGKLVFPNTEAFF
TGTGCCAGCATCGGTAAGCTAGTGTTCCCGAACACTGAAGCTTTCTTT
>.|TRBV5-6|TRBJ1-5|14|.
CASSFGSNDQPQHF
TGTGCCAGCAGCTTCGGCAGTAACGATCAGCCCCAGCATTTT
>.|TRBV7-2|TRBJ2-2|15|few
CASSSLPRDSGELFF
TGTGCCAGCAGCTCACTGCCCAGGGATTCCGGGGAGCTGTTTTTT
>TRBD2|TRBV5-1|TRBJ2-1|15|.
CASSSGGGTYNEQFF
TGCGCCAGCAGCTCGGGCGGGGGGACTTACAATGAGCAGTTCTTC
>TRBD2|TRBV4-3|TRBJ2-1|16|few
CASSQDRLAGEVEQFF
TGCGCCAGCAGCCAAGATCGACTAGCGGGAGAAGTTGAGCAGTTCTTC
>TRBD2|TRBV6-2/TRBV6-3|TRBJ2-1|19|.
CASSYGTSGRAGLDNEQFF
TGTGCCAGCAGTTATGGGACTAGCGGGAGGGCCGGGTTGGACAATGAGCAGTTCTTC
>.|TRBV7-9|TRBJ2-2|17|few
CASSFRRGAFKTGELFF
TGTGCCAGCAGCTTTCGGAGGGGAGCTTTCAAAACCGGGGAGCTGTTTTTT
>.|TRBV4-3|TRBJ2-1|18|many
CASSQDRVQLVGFDEQFF
TGCGCCAGCAGCCAAGATCGGGTTCAACTAGTAGGGTTCGATGAGCAGTTCTTC
>.|TRBV6-5|TRBJ2-7|15|.
CASRSSGSASGEQYF
TGTGCCAGCAGATCCAGTGGGAGCGCAAGTGGCGAGCAGTACTTC